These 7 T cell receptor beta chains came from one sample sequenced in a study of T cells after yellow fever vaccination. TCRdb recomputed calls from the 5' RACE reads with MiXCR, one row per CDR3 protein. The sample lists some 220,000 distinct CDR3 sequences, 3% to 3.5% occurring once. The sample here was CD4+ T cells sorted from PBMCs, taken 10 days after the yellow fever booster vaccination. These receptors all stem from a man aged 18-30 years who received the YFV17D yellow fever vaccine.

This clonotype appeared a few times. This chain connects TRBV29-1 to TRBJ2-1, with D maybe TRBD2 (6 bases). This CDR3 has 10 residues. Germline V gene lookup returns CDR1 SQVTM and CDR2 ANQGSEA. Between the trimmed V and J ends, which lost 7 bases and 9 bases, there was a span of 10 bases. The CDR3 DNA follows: TGCAGCGGGGGGGAAAGTGAGCAGTTCTTC. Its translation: CSGGESEQFF.

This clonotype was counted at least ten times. CDR3 residues: CASRRASSYEQYF. CDR3 nucleotides: TGCGCCAGCAGGAGGGCGAGCTCCTACGAGCAGTACTTC. This sequence joins TRBV5-1 and TRBJ2-7, with D possibly being TRBD2 (5 bases). V was trimmed by 5 bases and J by 0 bases, leaving 9 bases between them. The CDR3 has 13 residues. Germline values: CDR1 SGHRS, CDR2 YFSETQ.

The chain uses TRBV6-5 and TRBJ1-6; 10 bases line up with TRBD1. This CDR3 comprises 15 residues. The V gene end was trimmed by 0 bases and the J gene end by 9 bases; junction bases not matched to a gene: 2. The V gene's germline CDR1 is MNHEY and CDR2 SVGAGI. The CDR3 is CASSYSTGGGSPLHF. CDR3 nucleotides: TGTGCCAGCAGTTACTCGACAGGGGGCGGTTCACCCCTCCACTTT.

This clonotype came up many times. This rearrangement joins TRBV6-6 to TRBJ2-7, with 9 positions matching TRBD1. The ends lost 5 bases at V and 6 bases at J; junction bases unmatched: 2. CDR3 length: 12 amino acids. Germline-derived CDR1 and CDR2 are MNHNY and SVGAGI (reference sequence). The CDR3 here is CASSQTGGEQYF. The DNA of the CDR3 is TGTGCCAGCAGTCAGACAGGGGGCGAGCAGTACTTC.

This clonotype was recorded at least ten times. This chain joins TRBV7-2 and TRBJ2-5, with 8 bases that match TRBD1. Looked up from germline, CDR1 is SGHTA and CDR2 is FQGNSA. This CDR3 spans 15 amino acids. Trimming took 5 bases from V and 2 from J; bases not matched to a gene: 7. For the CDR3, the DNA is TGTGCCAGCAGCCGACAGGGGTTTCGGCAAGAGACCCAGTACTTC. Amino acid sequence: CASSRQGFRQETQYF.

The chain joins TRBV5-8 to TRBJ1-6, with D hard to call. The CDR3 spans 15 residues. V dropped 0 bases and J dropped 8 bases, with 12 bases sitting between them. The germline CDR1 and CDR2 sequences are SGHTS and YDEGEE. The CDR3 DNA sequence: TGTGCCAGCAGCTTGGCCGGATCTTTGGATTCACCCCTCCACTTT. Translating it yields CASSLAGSLDSPLHF.

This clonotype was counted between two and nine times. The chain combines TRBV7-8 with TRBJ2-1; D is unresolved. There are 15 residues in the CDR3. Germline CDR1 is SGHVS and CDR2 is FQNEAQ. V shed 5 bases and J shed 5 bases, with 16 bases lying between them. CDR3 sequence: CASSPKSHFDNEQFF. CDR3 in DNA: TGTGCCAGCAGCCCTAAAAGCCACTTTGACAATGAGCAGTTCTTC.